One sample yielded the 21 T cell receptor beta chains listed below, sequenced in a study of tumor and adjacent non-tumor tissue in lung cancer. A modified ARM-PCR protocol with three rounds of nested PCR amplified TCRbeta. TCRdb redid the calling of the multiplex PCR reads with MiXCR, one entry per CDR3 protein. The sample holds under 45,000 distinct CDR3 sequences; roughly 60% are singletons and the top ten take about 41%. This sample's RNA came from whole unsorted tissue. More than 3 cm separated this lung sample from the edge of the tumor. Sequencing was carried out using distant non-tumor lung tissue. The receptor set was obtained from a man aged 50 or older with non-small cell lung cancer.

Concerning this clonotype itself: Its ends do not fully match the called genes, so a read error is possible. The chain uses TRBV5-1 and TRBJ2-3; D possibly corresponds to TRBD2 (5 bases). CDR1 and CDR2 (germline): SGHRS, YFSETQ. This CDR3 has 16 residues. CDR3 amino acids: CASSFNLGIVTDMQYF. The CDR3 DNA reads as TGCGCCAGCAGCTTTAACCTCGGGATTGTCACAGATATGCAGTATTTT.

Points on this clonotype: One base away lies a much larger clone, so this may be a sequencing read error. The CDR3 nucleotides are TGTGCCAGCAGTTACCACCCCCTGACAGGGCGCATGAACACTGAAGCTTTCTTT. It is translated as CASSYHPLTGRMNTEAFF. The chain has TRBV6-6 and TRBJ1-1; TRBD1 aligns across 7 bases. Losses at the gene ends were 2 bases for V and 0 bases for J; bases not matched to a gene: 12. In germline, CDR1 is MNHNY, CDR2 SVGAGI (reference sequence). This CDR3 is 18 amino acids long.

With regard to this clonotype: A much more abundant neighbour one base away suggests this may be a read error. The CDR3 does not close with the conserved phenylalanine or tryptophan, likely indicating a read error. The rearrangement uses TRBV7-8 and TRBJ2-7; 8 bases agree with TRBD2. This CDR3 comprises 18 residues. CDR1 is SGHVS, CDR2 FQNEAQ, per germline. Trimming at V came to 5 bases and at J to 3 bases, leaving 18 bases not matched to a gene. This CDR3 reads CASSRRGLTSGRFYEQYL. The CDR3 nucleotides are TGTGCCAGCAGCCGACGAGGGTTAACTAGCGGTCGATTCTACGAGCAGTACCTC.

Notes on this clonotype: Germline is not matched at one junction end, which may reflect a read error. The genes are TRBV6-1 and TRBJ2-1; D ambiguous. In germline, CDR1 is MNHNS, CDR2 SASEGT. The CDR3 is 14 amino acids. In DNA, the CDR3 is TGTACCAGTTTTAAAGGCCAGCCTAACAATGAGCAGTTCTTC. Residues: CTSFKGQPNNEQFF.

This clonotype was seen at least ten times. J is TRBJ2-7 and V is TRBV10-3; 9 nucleotides line up with TRBD1. V trimming: 0 bases; J trimming: 3 bases; junction bases outside the gene matches: 0. Germline values: CDR1 ENHRY, CDR2 SYGVKD. The CDR3 runs to 14 residues. The DNA for the CDR3 is TGTGCCATCAGTGAGTCGGGACAGGGCTACGAGCAGTACTTC. Translated, it gives CAISESGQGYEQYF.

In its sample, this clonotype was seen a few times. One base away lies a much larger clone, so this may be a sequencing read error. The chain employs TRBV6-6 and TRBJ1-6; 8 bases line up with TRBD1. This CDR3 is 17 amino acids long. From germline, CDR1 is MNHNY and CDR2 SVGAGI (reference sequence). In nucleotides, the CDR3 is TGTGCCGGCAGTTACTCGTATCCGGGACAGGTTAATTCACCCCTCCACTTT. Translation: CAGSYSYPGQVNSPLHF.

This clonotype was counted only a few times. This chain links TRBV20-1 with TRBJ2-1; the D call may be TRBD1 or TRBD2 (5 bases each). The CDR3 length is 14 residues. V gave up 3 bases and J gave up 8 bases, with 17 bases separating them. Germline V lookup: CDR1 DFQATT, CDR2 SNEGSKA (reference sequence). DNA of the CDR3: TGCAGTGCTAGGGCTCGGTTTTGGGACCATGAGCAGTTCTTC. As protein: CSARARFWDHEQFF.

About this clonotype: Being one base from a much bigger clone, this may be a read error. This chain joins TRBV9 and TRBJ1-3; D is perhaps TRBD1 (6 bases). The CDR3 sequence is 15 residues long. Germline CDR1 reads SGDLS; CDR2 reads YYNGEE. DNA of the CDR3: TGTGCCAGCAGCTCCCAGGACAGCTCTCGAAACACCATATATTTT. It is translated as CASSSQDSSRNTIYF. Together with reference TRBV9 and TRBJ1-3, the CDR3 gives the full variable domain: DSGVTQTPKHLITATGQRVTLRCSPRSGDLSVYWYQQSLDQGLQFLIQYYNGEERAKGNILERFSAQQFPDLHSELNLSSLELGDSALYFCASSSQDSSRNTIYFGEGSWLTVV.

This rearrangement joins TRBV12-3 or TRBV12-4 to TRBJ2-5, with TRBD1 identical over 10 bases. V lost 6 bases to trimming and J lost 7 bases; unmatched junction nucleotides: 8. The CDR3 loop spans 14 amino acids. The CDR3 DNA is TGTGCCAGCAGCTCTGGACAGGGGGAAGGGACCCAGTACTTC. This translates into CASSSGQGEGTQYF.

A remark on this clonotype: A clone one base away is much larger, so this may be a read error. Here the CDR3 omits its conserved ending phenylalanine or tryptophan, so a read error is the likely source. The J gene is TRBJ1-1, the V gene TRBV12-3 or TRBV12-4; possibly TRBD1 for D (5 bases). V lost 1 base, J lost 5 bases, and 11 bases lay in between. The CDR3 loop spans 14 amino acids. The CDR3 coding sequence is TGTGCCAGCAGTTTAGGGGGGTGGGGGACTGAAGCTTTCTCT. Its protein product is CASSLGGWGTEAFS.

As to this clonotype: At one of its ends the junction is not consistent with the germline gene, which may arise from a read error. V usage is TRBV5-1 and J usage is TRBJ2-3; D possibly corresponds to TRBD2 (5 bases). CDR1 is SGHRS, CDR2 YFSETQ, per germline. There are 17 residues in the CDR3. The CDR3 DNA reads TGCGTCAGCACCTCTGGCTTGGACTCCTTAGGCACAGATACGCAGTATTTT. Its translation is CVSTSGLDSLGTDTQYF.

This clonotype was found many times. The J gene is TRBJ2-3, the V gene TRBV13; D not certain. Trimming took 5 bases from V and 6 from J, leaving 18 bases between them. The CDR3 sequence is 15 residues long. Germline V gives CDR1 PRHDT, CDR2 FYEKMQ (reference sequence). Here the CDR3 reads CASSTPGPGSDTQYF. The DNA of the CDR3 is TGTGCCAGCAGCACGCCGGGCCCTGGGTCGGATACGCAGTATTTT.

The chain carries TRBV7-8 and TRBJ1-1; D ambiguous. Per the germline V gene, CDR1 is SGHVS and CDR2 is FQNEAQ. V lost 7 bases and J lost 4, with 13 bases in between. The CDR3 contains 13 residues. The DNA of the CDR3 is TGTGCCAGCAACACCGGACGGGTCACTGAAGCTTTCTTT. Translation gives CASNTGRVTEAFF.

About this clonotype itself: Being one base from a much bigger clone, this may be a read error. CDR3: CASNSRGASYEQYF. CDR3 bases: TGTGCCAGCAACTCCAGGGGGGCCTCCTACGAGCAGTACTTC. The J gene is TRBJ2-7, the V gene TRBV5-5; a possible D gene is TRBD1 (7 bases). Germline V lookup: CDR1 SGHKS, CDR2 YYEKEE (reference sequence). V dropped 6 bases and J dropped 0 bases, with 13 bases sitting between them. The CDR3 contains 14 residues.

This clonotype was counted many times. This sequence joins TRBV6-2 or TRBV6-3 and TRBJ1-5, with D possibly being TRBD1 (6 bases). Germline V gene lookup returns CDR1 MNHEY and CDR2 SVGEGT. Trimming cost V 7 bases and J 7 bases, with 11 bases left between them. This CDR3 is built from 12 residues. DNA for the CDR3: TGTGCCAGCAACGACAGGATGCAGCCCCAGCATTTT. Protein: CASNDRMQPQHF.

Note on this clonotype: A read error is possible here, since a much larger clone lies one base away. The CDR3 is CASSCSDGQGEQYF. DNA for the CDR3: TGTGCCAGCAGCTGTAGTGACGGCCAGGGCGAGCAGTACTTC. This chain uses TRBV11-1 with TRBJ2-7; possibly TRBD1 for D (5 bases). Germline V gene sequence: CDR1 SGHAT, CDR2 FQDESV (reference sequence). With 4 bases removed from V and 6 bases from J, the gap between germline ends came to 16 bases. There are 14 residues in the CDR3.

As concerns this clonotype: This may be a read error: a much more frequent sequence differs by one nucleotide. For the CDR3, the DNA is TGCACCAGCAGCTTGAATACAGCGGGAGCCGGAACCGGGGAGCTGTTTTTT. Its translation: CTSSLNTAGAGTGELFF. This chain joins TRBV5-1 and TRBJ2-2; 8 bases match TRBD2. The germline CDR1 and CDR2 sequences are SGHRS and YFSETQ. The CDR3 is made up of 17 amino acids.

With regard to this clonotype: This may stem from a read error, because a much larger clone lies one nucleotide away. V gene TRBV28 combines with J gene TRBJ1-2; D uncertain. CDR3 size: 14 residues. The V end was cut by 5 bases, the J end by 0 bases, with 10 bases between. Germline V CDR1 and CDR2: MDHEN, SYDVKM. In DNA, the CDR3 is TGTGCCAGCAGTACAGAGTTTCCTAACTATGGCTACACCTTC. Residues: CASSTEFPNYGYTF.

This clonotype occurred many times. CDR3 sequence reads: CASATGTGAGNTIYF. The CDR3 region has the DNA TGTGCCAGCGCGACCGGGACAGGGGCTGGAAACACCATATATTTT. This chain connects TRBV28 to TRBJ1-3, with TRBD1 identical over 10 bases. V trimming: 8 bases; J trimming: 2 bases; junction bases outside the gene matches: 6. CDR3 length: 15 amino acids. CDR1 is MDHEN and CDR2 is SYDVKM in the germline V gene.

This clonotype occurred many times. The chain recombines TRBV29-1 with TRBJ1-2, with TRBD1 matching 8 bases. V was clipped by 4 bases and J by 6 bases; unmatched bases: 4. This CDR3 has 12 residues. Germline CDR1 reads SQVTM; CDR2 reads ANQGSEA. CDR3 DNA: TGCAGCGTTGTGACAGGGGAGGATGGCTACACCTTC. It yields the protein CSVVTGEDGYTF.

A remark on this clonotype: This may arise from a read error, as a much more abundant clone is one base away. J is TRBJ2-5 and V is TRBV4-1; no clear D. The CDR3 is made up of 16 amino acids. The germline CDR1 and CDR2 sequences are MGHRA and YSYEKL. Trimming took 0 bases from V and 1 from J, leaving 12 bases between them. The CDR3 DNA sequence: TGCGCCAGCAGCCAAGATCTGTGGTGCGCCCAAGAGACCCAGTACTTC. Its protein product is CASSQDLWCAQETQYF.